The sequence of this T cell receptor beta chain was determined in a study of control samples from healthy donors and cancer patients. CDR3 size: 17 residues. Germline V gives CDR1 MNHNS, CDR2 SASEGT. J was trimmed by 9 bases and V by 1 base; bases with no gene match: 11. TCRdb's table, derived via immunoSEQ multiplex PCR, lists solely in-frame clones and lacks some. The sample lists some 80,000 clones; nearly 90% were seen once. The chain recombines TRBV6-1 with TRBJ1-6; 8 nucleotides match TRBD1. Sequenced material: blood. This clonotype was obtained from a man aged 50-59 years in good health. The CDR3 nucleotides are TGTGCCAGCAGTGAAGGACAGGGGTTTTCTGACGGTTCACCCCTCCACTTT. It is translated as CASSEGQGFSDGSPLHF.